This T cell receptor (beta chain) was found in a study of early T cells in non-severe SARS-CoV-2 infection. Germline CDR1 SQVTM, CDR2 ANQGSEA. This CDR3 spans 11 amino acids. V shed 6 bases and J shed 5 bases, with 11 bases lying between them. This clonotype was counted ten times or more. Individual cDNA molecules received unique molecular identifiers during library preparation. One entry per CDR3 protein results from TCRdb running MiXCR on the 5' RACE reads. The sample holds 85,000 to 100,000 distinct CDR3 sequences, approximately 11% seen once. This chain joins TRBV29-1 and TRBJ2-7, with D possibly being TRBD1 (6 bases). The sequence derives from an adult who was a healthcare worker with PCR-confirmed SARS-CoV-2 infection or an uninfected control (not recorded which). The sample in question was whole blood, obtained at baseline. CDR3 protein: CSVTGTNEQYF. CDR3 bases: TGCAGCGTAACCGGGACAAACGAGCAGTACTTC.